This T cell receptor beta chain was identified in a study of blood T cell repertoires in COVID-19. Only in-frame clones appear in the TCRdb table, and some are missing; sequencing was by immunoSEQ multiplex PCR. Here the sample spans about 150,000 clones, roughly nine tenths being singletons. Trimming pared 5 bases from V and 1 base from J, leaving 11 bases between. The CDR3 sequence is 14 residues long. CDR1 is ENHRY, CDR2 SYGVKD, per germline. The clonotype originates from a man in his fifties with acute or convalescent COVID-19. Sequencing was carried out using peripheral blood. The genes are TRBV10-3 and TRBJ1-1; weak D call: TRBD1 (5 bases). The CDR3: CAISPGLENTEAFF. DNA for the CDR3: TGTGCCATCAGTCCGGGACTGGAGAACACTGAAGCTTTCTTT.